This T cell receptor beta chain was profiled in a study of T-cell reconstitution after alpha-beta-depleted transplantation in children. Trimming took 3 bases from V and 0 from J, leaving 11 bases between them. The CDR3 totals 16 residues. This sample's TCRbeta library carried unique molecular identifier barcodes. TCRdb itself ran the PCR reads through MiXCR, one entry per CDR3 protein. The sample includes about 540,000 distinct CDR3 sequences, around 18% of them seen just once. The clonotype originates from a human donor who donated a stem cell graft to a child with acute lymphoblastic leukemia. The chain couples TRBV12-3 or TRBV12-4 to TRBJ2-2; weak D call: TRBD2 (6 bases). The sequenced sample was PBMCs from the stem cell graft donor, obtained from the stem cell graft. DNA for the CDR3: TGTGCCAGCAGTTTTTCGGCGGGAACGAACACCGGGGAGCTGTTTTTT. Its protein product is CASSFSAGTNTGELFF.